Each of the 13 T cell receptor beta chains below was sequenced from the same sample in a study of blood T cells in healthy people across ages. Primers used in a second PCR of about 7 to 12 cycles were a sample-barcoded 5' primer and a J-beta primer mix. TCRdb processed the 5' RACE reads anew with MiXCR; each CDR3 protein has one entry. Of 450,000 to 700,000 distinct CDR3 sequences listed, 27% are singletons. The sequencing sample was made of blood. Receptors were obtained from a woman aged 70-85 years in good health.

V usage is TRBV9 and J usage is TRBJ1-4; a weak D match, TRBD1 (6 bases). This CDR3 has 17 residues. V was shortened by 3 bases and J by 0 bases, with 15 bases between the two germline ends. The V gene's germline CDR1 is SGDLS and CDR2 YYNGEE. Here the CDR3 reads CASSAKSGTSTNEKLFF. CDR3 nucleotides: TGTGCCAGCAGCGCGAAAAGCGGGACATCAACTAATGAAAAACTGTTTTTT.

This clonotype was recorded at least ten times. The chain carries TRBV6-6 and TRBJ1-2; maybe TRBD1 (5 bases). The germline V and J ends were trimmed by 6 bases and 6 bases, with 11 bases remaining between them. The V gene's germline CDR1 is MNHNY and CDR2 SVGAGI (reference sequence). The CDR3 extends over 12 amino acids. CDR3 coding DNA: TGTGCCAGCAGCTTTGGGGGAGATGGCTACACCTTC. This codes for CASSFGGDGYTF.

The V and J genes are TRBV3-1 and TRBJ1-2; D is possibly TRBD1 (5 bases). This CDR3 region has 15 residues. V gave up 1 base and J gave up 4 bases, with 13 bases separating them. CDR1 and CDR2 from the germline V gene are LGHDT and YNNKEL (reference sequence). CDR3: CASSQAQGTSYGYTF. For the CDR3, the DNA is TGTGCCAGCAGCCAAGCTCAGGGTACATCCTATGGCTACACCTTC.

The chain is built from TRBV6-1 and TRBJ1-2; no reliable D call. CDR3 length: 13 amino acids. Germline V CDR1 and CDR2: MNHNS, SASEGT. V shed 8 bases and J shed 8 bases, with 18 bases lying between them. The CDR3 reads CASGTGPPEGYTF. The CDR3 DNA reads as TGTGCCAGCGGCACCGGGCCCCCGGAGGGCTACACCTTC.

This clonotype was seen only a few times. The CDR3 loop is CASSPWTGGNNEKLFF. The DNA of the CDR3 is TGTGCCAGCAGCCCGTGGACAGGGGGGAATAATGAAAAACTGTTTTTT. The chain is built from TRBV7-2 and TRBJ1-4; 10 bases match TRBD1. CDR1 is SGHTA, CDR2 FQGNSA, per germline. This CDR3 comprises 16 residues. The ends lost 5 bases at V and 4 bases at J; junction bases unmatched: 7. Full variable domain (remainder filled in from reference TRBV7-2 and TRBJ1-4): GAGVSQSPSNKVTEKGKDVELRCDPISGHTALYWYRQSLGQGLEFLIYFQGNSAPDKSGLPSDRFSAERTGGSVSTLTIQRTQQEDSAVYLCASSPWTGGNNEKLFFGSGTQLSVL.

V gene TRBV20-1 combines with J gene TRBJ2-5; tentative D call: TRBD2 (6 bases). CDR3 length: 13 residues. Germline V lookup: CDR1 DFQATT, CDR2 SNEGSKA (reference sequence). Trimming removed 6 bases at V and 3 bases at J, with 14 bases between. The CDR3: CSAQLGSKETQYF. The CDR3 DNA reads as TGCAGTGCCCAGCTCGGGAGCAAAGAGACCCAGTACTTC.

This clonotype was counted many times. This chain connects TRBV30 to TRBJ1-4; D remains unclear. The germline V gene encodes CDR1 GTSNPN and CDR2 SVGIG (reference sequence). The ends were cut back, 1 base at V and 7 bases at J, with 10 bases in the middle. The CDR3 covers 13 residues. CDR3 region: CAWSARVTEKLFF. CDR3 DNA: TGTGCCTGGAGTGCAAGGGTGACTGAAAAACTGTTTTTT.

This sequence joins TRBV2 and TRBJ1-1; perhaps TRBD1 as D (5 bases). CDR3 size: 14 residues. CDR1 and CDR2 from the germline V gene are SNHLY and FYNNEI. The ends were cut back, 7 bases at V and 3 bases at J, with 15 bases in the middle. CDR3: CASKWSGAHTEAFF. The CDR3 DNA sequence: TGTGCCAGCAAATGGAGCGGGGCACACACTGAAGCTTTCTTT.

The chain recombines TRBV18 with TRBJ2-2; tentative D call: TRBD1 (7 bases). The V gene's germline CDR1 is KGHSH and CDR2 LQKENI. The CDR3 is made up of 15 amino acids. V lost 6 bases and J 1 base, leaving 12 bases between the germline ends. The chain's CDR3 is CASSRGTENTGELFF. CDR3 DNA sequence: TGTGCCAGCTCCCGCGGGACAGAGAACACCGGGGAGCTGTTTTTT.

A few counts support this clonotype. The V call is TRBV15, the J call TRBJ2-3, with 9 bases matching TRBD2. With 1 base clipped from V and 1 base from J, the junction kept 3 bases outside the gene matches. Germline V gene data show CDR1 as LNHNV and CDR2 as YYDKDF (reference sequence). CDR3 length: 16 residues. CDR3 sequence: CATSRASGAGTDTQYF. CDR3 nucleotides: TGTGCCACCAGCAGAGCTAGCGGGGCGGGCACAGATACGCAGTATTTT.

Turning to this clonotype: The conserved final phenylalanine or tryptophan is absent from the CDR3, which likely points to a read error. The genes are TRBV7-9 and TRBJ1-2; possible D gene TRBD1, 6 bases. V was cut by 5 bases and J by 0 bases, with 7 bases left in between. The germline V gene encodes CDR1 SEHNR and CDR2 FQNEAQ (reference sequence). The CDR3 covers 13 residues. The DNA of the CDR3 is TGTGCCAGCAGCCGGGACACTAACTATGGCTACACCCTC. It codes for CASSRDTNYGYTL.

This sequence joins TRBV5-1 and TRBJ2-1; 7 bases line up with TRBD1. There are 16 residues in the CDR3. Unmatched junction bases numbered 10, after V lost 3 bases and J lost 4 bases. CDR1 SGHRS and CDR2 YFSETQ come from the germline V gene. CDR3: CASSSGRDSVYNEQFF. In DNA form, the CDR3 reads TGCGCCAGCAGCTCGGGCCGGGACAGCGTATACAATGAGCAGTTCTTC.

This clonotype has a handful of counts. CDR3: CASSQVIGAMNTEAFF. In DNA, the CDR3 is TGTGCCAGCAGCCAAGTGATCGGCGCCATGAACACTGAAGCTTTCTTT. V and J are TRBV4-2 and TRBJ1-1; no definite D call. The CDR3 consists of 16 residues. The V and J ends lost 1 base and 0 bases respectively, with 12 bases between them. Per the germline V gene, CDR1 is LGHNA and CDR2 is YNFKEQ.